This T cell receptor (beta chain) came from a study of OX40 agonist ivuxolimab in advanced cancers. Study context: The patients got ivuxolimab, which is an agonistic anti-OX40 (CD134) antibody.

Study observations and caveats: There was clonal expansion of CD4+ and CD8+ blood T cells by week 6 at 0.1 to 3.0 mg/kg.

V dropped 0 bases and J dropped 6 bases, with 15 bases sitting between them. Germline lookup yields CDR1 MNHEY and CDR2 SVGAGI. CDR3 length: 15 residues. TCRdb keeps only in-frame clones here, not all; method: immunoSEQ multiplex PCR. The profile shows tens of thousands of clones, roughly 80% of them singletons. Comments on this clone: The antigen is undetermined.

The chain couples TRBV6-5 to TRBJ2-7, with no clear D. This TCR was recovered from an adult with an advanced solid tumor such as melanoma, head and neck, liver or kidney cancer. Sample: CD4+ or CD8+ T cells sorted from blood, taken in a trial of the OX40 agonist ivuxolimab. CDR3 nucleotide sequence: TGTGCCAGCAGTTACTCGGGCGGCACGGGTGGCGAGCAGTACTTC. Translating it yields CASSYSGGTGGEQYF.